Each of the 26 T cell receptor beta chains below was sequenced from the same sample in a study of immune characterization of retroperitoneal liposarcoma. TCRdb re-called the PCR reads with MiXCR, one entry per CDR3 protein. The table shows fewer than 11,000 distinct CDR3 sequences, with 27% occurring only once. The sequenced sample consisted of tumor tissue. The receptors originated from a female donor with retroperitoneal liposarcoma.

This clonotype was counted a few times. The J gene is TRBJ2-1, the V gene TRBV6-9; D perhaps matches TRBD2 (6 bases). Gene TRBJ2-7 matches the end of the DNA better, so the J call may be wrong. Looked up from germline, CDR1 is MNHGY and CDR2 is SVAAGI. This CDR3 region has 15 residues. The CDR3 bases are TGTGCCAGCACCCCCACTAGCCGGAGCTCCTACGAGCAGTACTTC. It yields the protein CASTPTSRSSYEQYF.

Comments on this clonotype: A read error is possible here, since a much larger clone lies one base away. The chain uses TRBV6-1 and TRBJ2-1; the D gene could be TRBD1 or TRBD2 (5 bases each). The CDR3 covers 15 residues. CDR1 MNHNS and CDR2 SASEGT come from the germline V gene. Here the CDR3 reads CVSSHRDAWSETQFF. The CDR3 DNA sequence: TGTGTCAGCAGTCACCGGGACGCGTGGAGTGAGACCCAGTTCTTC.

The chain is built from TRBV4-1 and TRBJ2-7; TRBD2 matches at 9 bases. Losses at the gene ends were 1 base for V and 6 bases for J; bases not matched to a gene: 4. Germline V gene data show CDR1 as MGHRA and CDR2 as YSYEKL. The length of the CDR3 is 14 residues. CDR3 DNA sequence: TGCGCCAGCAGCCAAGGACTAGCGGAGCCCGAGCAGTACTTC. Encoded protein: CASSQGLAEPEQYF.

This clonotype was seen only once. The chain is built from TRBV6-2 or TRBV6-3 and TRBJ2-5; D ambiguous. Germline CDR1 is MNHEY and CDR2 is SVGEGT. Trimming pared 5 bases from V and 2 bases from J, leaving 9 bases between. The CDR3 length is 13 residues. CDR3 bases: TGTGCCAGCAGTGTAGGGCAGCAAGAGACCCAGTACTTC. Its translation: CASSVGQQETQYF.

This clonotype was recorded a few times. The chain joins TRBV11-2 to TRBJ2-5; TRBD2 aligns across 7 bases. The CDR3 has 13 amino acids. CDR1 is SGHAT and CDR2 is FQNNGV in the germline V gene. Losses at the gene ends were 1 base for V and 11 bases for J; bases not matched to a gene: 7. Here the CDR3 DNA reads TGTGCCAGCAGCTTAGGGGAGGGGAGTGAGCAGTACTTC. Residues: CASSLGEGSEQYF.

This clonotype was detected many times. CDR3 DNA: TGTGCCAGCAGCTTAACAGGAGAGACCCAGTTCTTC. This translates into CASSLTGETQFF. The chain recombines TRBV7-2 with TRBJ2-1; tentative D call: TRBD1 (5 bases). Germline assignment: CDR1 SGHTA and CDR2 FQGNSA. The V end was cut by 2 bases, the J end by 13 bases, with 12 bases between. The CDR3 has 12 amino acids.

Only a few counts were recorded for this clonotype. The gene calls are TRBV7-2 and TRBJ2-1, with 7 bases that match TRBD2. V lost 3 bases, J lost 10 bases, and 6 bases stayed unmatched. Germline-derived CDR1 and CDR2 are SGHTA and FQGNSA. CDR3 length: 13 residues. CDR3 DNA: TGTGCCAGCAGCTTGAGGCGGGACTACGAGCAGTTCTTC. Translated, it gives CASSLRRDYEQFF. Full variable domain (outside the CDR3, taken from reference TRBV7-2 and TRBJ2-1): GAGVSQSPSNKVTEKGKDVELRCDPISGHTALYWYRQSLGQGLEFLIYFQGNSAPDKSGLPSDRFSAERTGGSVSTLTIQRTQQEDSAVYLCASSLRRDYEQFFGPGTRLTVL.

The J gene is TRBJ1-1, the V gene TRBV27; D ambiguous. CDR1 is MNHEY, CDR2 SMNVEV, per germline (reference sequence). Deletions cut 7 bases from V and 8 bases from J, with 17 bases between. The CDR3 loop spans 13 amino acids. CDR3 loop: CASKENPGREAFF. In nucleotides, the CDR3 is TGTGCCAGCAAAGAGAACCCGGGCAGGGAAGCTTTCTTT.

The chain links TRBV6-6 to TRBJ2-3; D may match TRBD1 or TRBD2 (6 bases each). Trimming took 7 bases from V and 0 from J, leaving 11 bases between them. The CDR3 consists of 14 residues. The germline V gene has CDR1 MNHNY and CDR2 SVGAGI (reference sequence). The CDR3 DNA reads as TGTGCCAGCATTACGGGGGCTAGCACAGATACGCAGTATTTT. Translated, it gives CASITGASTDTQYF.

V and J are TRBV12-3 or TRBV12-4 and TRBJ1-1; D remains unclear. V lost 6 bases and J lost 1, with 12 bases in between. The length of the CDR3 is 14 residues. CDR3 residues: CASRDDVTNTEAFF. CDR3 nucleotide sequence: TGTGCCAGCAGGGACGATGTTACGAACACTGAAGCTTTCTTT.

The chain employs TRBV7-9 and TRBJ2-1; 8 bases are a match to TRBD1. Unmatched junction bases numbered 3, after V lost 0 bases and J lost 5 bases. From germline, CDR1 is SEHNR and CDR2 FQNEAQ (reference sequence). CDR3 length: 15 residues. CDR3 region: CASSLAGQGNNEQFF. The CDR3 DNA is TGTGCCAGCAGCTTAGCAGGACAGGGCAACAATGAGCAGTTCTTC.

Turning to this clonotype: A much larger clone is a single base away; this may be a read error. It is likely a read error, because the conserved phenylalanine at the end of the CDR3 is missing. The CDR3 loop is CASNRGEDNEQFL. The CDR3 DNA sequence: TGTGCCAGCAACCGGGGGGAGGACAATGAGCAGTTCTTA. V usage is TRBV6-1 and J usage is TRBJ2-1; TRBD2 matches 7 bases. Trimming removed 7 bases from V and 5 bases from J; junction bases left unmatched: 5. Germline V lookup: CDR1 MNHNS, CDR2 SASEGT. There are 13 residues in the CDR3.

Within the sample, this clonotype is medium-sized. The chain combines TRBV7-6 with TRBJ2-1, with a possible D match to TRBD1 (6 bases). The last part of the DNA fits TRBJ2-7 better; the J call may be wrong. The CDR3 contains 14 residues. Germline CDR1 is SGHVS and CDR2 is FNYEAQ. DNA for the CDR3: TGTGCCAGCAGCTTGGGGGCAGGGGCAAACGAGCAGTACTTC. This gives the protein CASSLGAGANEQYF.

The chain links TRBV7-4 to TRBJ2-1, with TRBD2 as a possible D gene (7 bases). CDR3 length: 12 residues. V was shortened by 5 bases and J by 15 bases, with 17 bases between the two germline ends. Looked up from germline, CDR1 is SGHVT and CDR2 is SQSDAQ. CDR3 sequence (DNA): TGTGCCAGCAGCCAGGGGCGGGGGATCCGGTTCTTC. Protein: CASSQGRGIRFF.

The CDR3 reads CASSDPLGGTNYGYTF. CDR3 sequence (DNA): TGTGCCAGCAGCGATCCCCTTGGGGGTACCAACTATGGCTACACCTTC. This chain uses TRBV7-3 with TRBJ1-2; D may be TRBD1 (5 bases). CDR1 and CDR2 from the germline V gene are SGHTA and FQGTGA. The V gene lost 5 bases and the J gene lost 2 bases, with 18 bases spanning the gap. The CDR3 consists of 16 residues.

This clonotype is labeled medium-sized (0.01 to 0.1%). The V and J genes are TRBV6-1 and TRBJ2-3; 7 bases are shared with TRBD1. V lost 8 bases and J lost 5; bases outside the gene matches: 16. Germline CDR1 reads MNHNS; CDR2 reads SASEGT. The CDR3 consists of 16 residues. The CDR3 spells CASGKTSRGSGDTQYF. CDR3 coding DNA: TGTGCCAGCGGGAAAACCTCCAGGGGGTCAGGAGATACGCAGTATTTT.

This sequence joins TRBV10-3 and TRBJ2-1, with 7 bases fitting TRBD1. The ends lost 3 bases at V and 2 bases at J; junction bases unmatched: 10. Germline-derived CDR1 and CDR2 are ENHRY and SYGVKD. The CDR3 spans 17 residues. The CDR3: CAISDSIAGGTYNEQFF. The CDR3 nucleotides read TGTGCCATCAGTGATTCAATTGCAGGGGGTACCTACAATGAGCAGTTCTTC.

In this sample, this clonotype turned up many times. This chain links TRBV7-2 with TRBJ1-6, with D tentatively TRBD1 (5 bases). CDR3 size: 15 residues. The V end lost 1 base, the J end lost 9 bases, and 13 bases lay between the germline ends. Germline V gene sequence: CDR1 SGHTA, CDR2 FQGNSA. The CDR3 sequence is CASSLDPGIFSPLHF. The CDR3 nucleotides read TGTGCCAGCAGCTTAGACCCAGGGATATTTTCACCCCTCCACTTT.

This clonotype has more than one count but fewer than ten. Germline and junction disagree at one end, which may indicate a read error. J is TRBJ2-1 and V is TRBV7-7, with D perhaps being TRBD1 or TRBD2 (7 bases each). This CDR3 contains 16 residues. Looked up from germline, CDR1 is SSHAT and CDR2 is FNYEAQ (reference sequence). The chain's CDR3 is CASSQGGGSGIDEQFF. The DNA of the CDR3 is TGTGCTAGCAGCCAGGGGGGGGGAAGCGGGATTGATGAGCAGTTCTTC.

This clonotype was detected only a few times. This chain joins TRBV12-3 or TRBV12-4 and TRBJ2-1; TRBD2 matches at 14 bases. The CDR3 runs 15 residues. V was clipped by 6 bases and J by 7 bases; unmatched bases: 5. The CDR3 sequence is CASRAGLAGGNEQFF. In DNA form, the CDR3 reads TGTGCCAGCAGGGCTGGACTAGCGGGAGGAAATGAGCAGTTCTTC.

Comment on this clonotype: One end of the junction fails to match germline, which may point to a read error. The J gene is TRBJ2-5, the V gene TRBV4-1, with TRBD1 matching over 8 bases. The J call may be faulty, since TRBJ2-7 better matches the DNA end. Per germline, CDR1 MGHRA and CDR2 YSYEKL. This CDR3 is built from 15 residues. In nucleotides, the CDR3 is TGTGCCAGCAGCCAACCCAGGGGGCCCTCCTACGAGCAGTACTTC. Residues: CASSQPRGPSYEQYF.

The chain uses TRBV6-4 and TRBJ2-3, with TRBD2 matching over 11 bases. The CDR3 totals 15 residues. Trimming at V came to 5 bases and at J to 4 bases, leaving 5 bases not matched to a gene. CDR1 and CDR2 (germline): MRHNA, SNTAGT. The CDR3 here is CASSSTSGAADTQYF. As DNA, the CDR3 is TGTGCCAGCAGTTCGACTAGCGGGGCAGCAGATACGCAGTATTTT.

The gene calls are TRBV6-5 and TRBJ2-1, with no clear D. V dropped 7 bases and J dropped 3 bases, with 13 bases sitting between them. This CDR3 spans 14 amino acids. CDR1 is MNHEY and CDR2 is SVGAGI in the germline V gene. The CDR3 nucleotides are TGTGCCAGCAACCCGTTAGCCCGCTACAATGAGCAGTTCTTC. Encoded protein: CASNPLARYNEQFF.

J is TRBJ2-1 and V is TRBV15, with TRBD2 matching over 9 bases. CDR1 is LNHNV, CDR2 YYDKDF, per germline (reference sequence). The CDR3 consists of 16 residues. V was clipped by 0 bases and J by 10 bases; unmatched bases: 10. CDR3 sequence: CATSRDPRGGINEQFF. DNA of the CDR3: TGTGCCACCAGCAGAGATCCGCGGGGGGGCATAAACGAGCAGTTCTTC. Full variable domain (outside the CDR3, taken from reference TRBV15 and TRBJ2-1): DAMVIQNPRYQVTQFGKPVTLSCSQTLNHNVMYWYQQKSSQAPKLLFHYYDKDFNNEADTPDNFQSRRPNTSFCFLDIRSPGLGDTAMYLCATSRDPRGGINEQFFGPGTRLTVL.

The chain links TRBV27 to TRBJ2-5; 9 bases are a match to TRBD2. The end of the DNA is better explained by TRBJ2-1, so the J call may be wrong. Germline V gene lookup returns CDR1 MNHEY and CDR2 SMNVEV (reference sequence). The CDR3 spans 18 residues. The CDR3 sequence is CASSYYPVREGYGNEQFF. DNA of the CDR3: TGTGCCAGCAGTTACTACCCCGTGCGGGAGGGTTATGGCAATGAGCAGTTCTTC.

The table lists this clonotype with many counts. This chain connects TRBV6-6 to TRBJ2-1, with 14 bases matching TRBD2. CDR3 length: 17 amino acids. V shed 2 bases and J 4 bases; nucleotides not matched to a gene: 4. Germline-derived CDR1 and CDR2 are MNHNY and SVGAGI (reference sequence). CDR3 sequence: CASSYGRLAGGYNEQFF. The DNA of the CDR3 is TGTGCCAGCAGTTACGGGAGACTAGCGGGAGGGTACAATGAGCAGTTCTTC.